This T cell receptor (beta chain) derives from a study of shared clonotypes between healthy human individuals. Naive CD8 cells lacked CD45RO and underwent positive selection for CCR7, leaving out terminally differentiated effector memory CD45RA+ cells. Donors comprised healthy HIV-negative adults lacking recent acute infections or vaccinations. The CDR3 is 18 residues long. J gave up 1 base and V 5 bases, and 12 bases lay outside the gene matches. Germline V gene data show CDR1 as MNHEY and CDR2 as SMNVEV (reference sequence). Notes on the study in general: A small donor pool kept down the genetic and exposure-history diversity that was represented. A handful of donors had roughly 5% of their naive CD4 clonotypes in common. A reduction in generation probabilities was seen for non-shared clonotypes relative to those shared by all four donors.

For this clone: The antigen remains unidentified.

Profiling relied on immunoSEQ multiplex PCR, and the TCRdb table lists in-frame clones only, not all of them. The table lists 1.5 million to 2.5 million clones, about 94% of them singletons. V and J are TRBV27 and TRBJ1-5; TRBD1 matches at 9 bases. Source material: naive CD8+ T cells sorted from blood. The source is a young man in good health. The CDR3 sequence: CASSPMAPQGASNQPQHF. CDR3 sequence (DNA): TGTGCCAGCAGTCCTATGGCCCCACAGGGGGCAAGCAATCAGCCCCAGCATTTT.